The source of this T cell receptor beta chain is a study of shared clonotypes between healthy human individuals. The wider study: The composition of the donors was a couple of women and a few men aged 18 to 49. Every donor yielded three CD4 naive, three CD4 memory, two CD8 naive and one CD8 memory plate. Study results and caveats: Generally, naive subsets (rather than memory subsets) showed larger estimated richness.

This clone was seen only once. Its target is unknown. This CDR3 has 15 residues. The germline V gene has CDR1 SGHRS and CDR2 YFSETQ. V was trimmed by 0 bases and J by 6 bases, leaving 12 bases between them. Several immunoSEQ 96-well plates shared each subset's DNA, each plate a replicate. Assay: immunoSEQ multiplex PCR; the TCRdb copy retains only in-frame clones and omits some. The profile shows more than 1,200,000 clones, just under 99% of them singletons. The gene calls are TRBV5-1 and TRBJ2-2, with D tentatively TRBD2 (6 bases). The receptor was isolated from a man in his thirties or forties in good health. Sample: naive CD4+ T cells sorted from blood. Subset denoted: CD45RA+ positively selected. In nucleotides, the CDR3 is TGCGCCAGCAGCTTGGGACTAGAACACTCCGGGGAGCTGTTTTTT. It yields the protein CASSLGLEHSGELFF. Combining the CDR3 with reference TRBV5-1 and TRBJ2-2 gives the whole variable domain KAGVTQTPRYLIKTRGQQVTLSCSPISGHRSVSWYQQTPGQGLQFLFEYFSETQRNKGNFPGRFSGRQFSNSRSEMNVSTLELGDSALYLCASSLGLEHSGELFFGEGSRLTVL.